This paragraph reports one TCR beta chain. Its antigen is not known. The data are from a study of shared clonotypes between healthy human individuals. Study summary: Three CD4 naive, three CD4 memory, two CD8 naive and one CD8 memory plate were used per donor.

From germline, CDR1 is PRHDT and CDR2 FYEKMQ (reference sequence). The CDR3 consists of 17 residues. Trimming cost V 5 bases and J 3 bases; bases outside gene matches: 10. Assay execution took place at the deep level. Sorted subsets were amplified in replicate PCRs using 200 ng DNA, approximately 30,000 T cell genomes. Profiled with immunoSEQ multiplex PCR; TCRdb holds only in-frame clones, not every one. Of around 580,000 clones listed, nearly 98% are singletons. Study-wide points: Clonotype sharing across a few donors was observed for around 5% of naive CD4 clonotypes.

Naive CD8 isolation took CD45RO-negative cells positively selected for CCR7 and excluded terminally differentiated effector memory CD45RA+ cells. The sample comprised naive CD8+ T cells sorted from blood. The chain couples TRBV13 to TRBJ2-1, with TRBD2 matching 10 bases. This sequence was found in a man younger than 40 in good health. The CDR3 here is CASSGDGTSVNYNEQFF. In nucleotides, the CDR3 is TGTGCCAGCAGCGGAGACGGGACTAGCGTCAACTACAATGAGCAGTTCTTC.